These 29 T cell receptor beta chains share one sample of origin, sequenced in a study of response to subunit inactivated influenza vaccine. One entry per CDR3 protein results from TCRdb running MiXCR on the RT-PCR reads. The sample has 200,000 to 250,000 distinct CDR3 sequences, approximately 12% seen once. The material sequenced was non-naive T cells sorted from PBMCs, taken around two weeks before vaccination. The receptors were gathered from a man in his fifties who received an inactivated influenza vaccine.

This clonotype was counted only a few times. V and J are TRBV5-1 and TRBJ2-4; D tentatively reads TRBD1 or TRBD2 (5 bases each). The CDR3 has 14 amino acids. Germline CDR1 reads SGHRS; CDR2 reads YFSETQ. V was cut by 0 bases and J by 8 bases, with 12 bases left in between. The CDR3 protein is CASSLAWLGDIQYF. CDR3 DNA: TGCGCCAGCAGCTTGGCCTGGCTGGGGGACATTCAGTACTTC.

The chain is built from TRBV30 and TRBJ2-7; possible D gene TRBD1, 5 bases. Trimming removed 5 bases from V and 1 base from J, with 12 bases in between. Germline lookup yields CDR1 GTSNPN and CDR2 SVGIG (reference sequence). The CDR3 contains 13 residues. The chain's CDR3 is CAWQSGNSYEQYF. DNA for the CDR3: TGTGCCTGGCAGTCAGGGAATTCCTACGAGCAGTACTTC.

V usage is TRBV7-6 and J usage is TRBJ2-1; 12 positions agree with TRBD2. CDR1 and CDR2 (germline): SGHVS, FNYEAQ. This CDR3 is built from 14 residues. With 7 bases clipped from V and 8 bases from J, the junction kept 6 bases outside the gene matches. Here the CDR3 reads CASTPRLAGDEQFF. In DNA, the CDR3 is TGTGCCAGCACTCCCAGACTAGCGGGAGATGAGCAGTTCTTC.

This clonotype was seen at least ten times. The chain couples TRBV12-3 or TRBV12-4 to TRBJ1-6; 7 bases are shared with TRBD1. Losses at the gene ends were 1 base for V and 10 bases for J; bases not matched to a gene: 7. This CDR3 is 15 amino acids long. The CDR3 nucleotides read TGTGCCAGCAGTTTAGGGGGAGGGGGCGACTCACCCCTCCACTTT. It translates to CASSLGGGGDSPLHF.

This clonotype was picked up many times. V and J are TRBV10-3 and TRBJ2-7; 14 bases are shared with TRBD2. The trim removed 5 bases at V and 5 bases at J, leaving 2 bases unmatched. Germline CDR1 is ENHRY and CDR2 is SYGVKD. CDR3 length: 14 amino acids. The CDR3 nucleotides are TGTGCCATCAGTTCGACTAGCGGGAGGGACGAGCAGTACTTC. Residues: CAISSTSGRDEQYF.

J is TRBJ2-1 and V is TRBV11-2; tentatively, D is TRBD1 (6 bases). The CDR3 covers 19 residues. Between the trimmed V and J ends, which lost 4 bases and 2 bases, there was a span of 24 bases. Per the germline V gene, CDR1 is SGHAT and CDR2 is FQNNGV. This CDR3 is CASSSRGSWVTGPYNEQFF. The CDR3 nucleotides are TGTGCCAGCAGCTCTAGAGGGTCCTGGGTGACAGGCCCCTACAATGAGCAGTTCTTC.

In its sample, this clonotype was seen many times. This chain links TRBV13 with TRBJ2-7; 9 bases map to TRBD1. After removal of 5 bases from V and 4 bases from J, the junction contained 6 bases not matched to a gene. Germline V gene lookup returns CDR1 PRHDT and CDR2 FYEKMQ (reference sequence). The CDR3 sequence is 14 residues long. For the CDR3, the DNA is TGTGCCAGCAGCCCGCCGGGACAGGGATACGAGCAGTACTTC. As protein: CASSPPGQGYEQYF.

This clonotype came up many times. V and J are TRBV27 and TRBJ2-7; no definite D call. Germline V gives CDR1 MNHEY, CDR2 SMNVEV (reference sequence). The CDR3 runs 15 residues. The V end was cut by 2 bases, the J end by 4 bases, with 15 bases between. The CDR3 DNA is TGTGCCAGCAGTTTAGACGGTAGAACCGGGTACGAGCAGTACTTC. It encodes CASSLDGRTGYEQYF.

Here the CDR3 reads CSATGDSGANVLTF. The CDR3 nucleotides read TGCAGTGCCACGGGAGATTCTGGGGCCAACGTCCTGACTTTC. The genes are TRBV20-1 and TRBJ2-6, with TRBD2 as a possible D gene (6 bases). The CDR3 contains 14 residues. The germline gives CDR1 DFQATT, CDR2 SNEGSKA (reference sequence). V dropped 6 bases and J dropped 1 base, with 10 bases sitting between them.

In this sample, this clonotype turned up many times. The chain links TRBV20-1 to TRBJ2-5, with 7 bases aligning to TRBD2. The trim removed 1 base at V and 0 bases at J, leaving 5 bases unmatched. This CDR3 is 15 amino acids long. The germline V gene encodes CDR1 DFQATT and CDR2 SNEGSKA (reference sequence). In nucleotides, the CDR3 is TGCAGTGCTAGAGGTATTCTAGCGGACCAAGAGACCCAGTACTTC. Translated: CSARGILADQETQYF.

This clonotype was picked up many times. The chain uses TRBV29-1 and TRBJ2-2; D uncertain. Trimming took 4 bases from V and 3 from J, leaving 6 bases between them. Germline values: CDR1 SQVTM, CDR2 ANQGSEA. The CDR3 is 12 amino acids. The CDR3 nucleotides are TGCAGCGTTGGCCTGCACACCGGGGAGCTGTTTTTT. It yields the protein CSVGLHTGELFF.

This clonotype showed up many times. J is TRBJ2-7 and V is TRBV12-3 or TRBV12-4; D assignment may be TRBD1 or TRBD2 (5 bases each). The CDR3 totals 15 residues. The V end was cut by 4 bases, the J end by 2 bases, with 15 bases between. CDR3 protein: CASSSHRGSPYEQYF. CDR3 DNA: TGTGCCAGCAGTTCCCATCGGGGCTCGCCCTACGAGCAGTACTTC.

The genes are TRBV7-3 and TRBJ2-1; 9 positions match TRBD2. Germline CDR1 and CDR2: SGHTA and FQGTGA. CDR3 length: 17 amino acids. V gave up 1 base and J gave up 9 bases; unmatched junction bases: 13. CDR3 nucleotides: TGTGCCAGCAGCTTAAGGCCCCCGGGACTAGCAGCGGGTGAGCAGTTCTTC. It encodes CASSLRPPGLAAGEQFF. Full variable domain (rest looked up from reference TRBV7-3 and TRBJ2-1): GAGVSQTPSNKVTEKGKYVELRCDPISGHTALYWYRQSLGQGPEFLIYFQGTGAADDSGLPNDRFFAVRPEGSVSTLKIQRTERGDSAVYLCASSLRPPGLAAGEQFFGPGTRLTVL.

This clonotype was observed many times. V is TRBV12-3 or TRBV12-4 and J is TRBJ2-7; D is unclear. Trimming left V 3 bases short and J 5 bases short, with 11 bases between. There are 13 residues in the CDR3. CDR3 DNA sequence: TGTGCCAGCAGTTTTGACCCTGAACACGAGCAGTACTTC. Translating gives CASSFDPEHEQYF.

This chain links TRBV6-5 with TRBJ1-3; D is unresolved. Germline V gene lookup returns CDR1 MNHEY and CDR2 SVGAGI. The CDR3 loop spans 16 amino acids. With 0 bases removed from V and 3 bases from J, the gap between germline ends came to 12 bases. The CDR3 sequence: CASSYSSWRGGNTIYF. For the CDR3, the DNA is TGTGCCAGCAGTTACTCGAGCTGGAGAGGTGGAAACACCATATATTTT.

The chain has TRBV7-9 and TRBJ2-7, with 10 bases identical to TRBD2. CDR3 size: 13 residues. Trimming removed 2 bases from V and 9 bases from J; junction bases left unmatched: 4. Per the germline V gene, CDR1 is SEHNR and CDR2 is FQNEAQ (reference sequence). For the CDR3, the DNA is TGTGCCAGCAGCTTACCCGGGACTAGCGCGCAGTACTTC. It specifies CASSLPGTSAQYF.

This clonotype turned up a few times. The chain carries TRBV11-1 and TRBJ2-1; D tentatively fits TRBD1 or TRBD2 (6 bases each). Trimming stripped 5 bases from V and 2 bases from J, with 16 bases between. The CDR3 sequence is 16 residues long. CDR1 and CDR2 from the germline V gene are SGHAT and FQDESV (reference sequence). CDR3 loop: CASSVPGGRAYNEQFF. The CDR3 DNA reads TGTGCCAGCAGCGTCCCCGGGGGCCGGGCCTACAATGAGCAGTTCTTC.

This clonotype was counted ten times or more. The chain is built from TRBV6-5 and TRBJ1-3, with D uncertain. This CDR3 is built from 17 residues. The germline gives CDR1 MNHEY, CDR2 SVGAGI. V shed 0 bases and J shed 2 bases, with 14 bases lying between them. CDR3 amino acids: CASSYSTAPGPGNTIYF. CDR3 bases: TGTGCCAGCAGTTACTCAACAGCCCCGGGTCCTGGAAACACCATATATTTT.

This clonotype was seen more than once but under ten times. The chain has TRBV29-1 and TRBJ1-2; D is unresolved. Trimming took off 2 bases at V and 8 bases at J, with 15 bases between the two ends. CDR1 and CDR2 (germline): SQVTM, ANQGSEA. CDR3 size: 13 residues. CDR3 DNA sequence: TGCAGCGTTGAAAGGCATAATCTGGGAGGCTACACCTTC. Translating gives CSVERHNLGGYTF. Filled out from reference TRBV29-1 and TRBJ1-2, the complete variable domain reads SAVISQKPSRDICQRGTSLTIQCQVDSQVTMMFWYRQQPGQSLTLIATANQGSEATYESGFVIDKFPISRPNLTFSTLTVSNMSPEDSSIYLCSVERHNLGGYTFGSGTRLTVV.

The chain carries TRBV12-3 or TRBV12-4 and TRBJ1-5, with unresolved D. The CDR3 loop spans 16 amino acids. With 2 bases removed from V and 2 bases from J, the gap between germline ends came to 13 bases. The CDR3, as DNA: TGTGCCAGCAGTTTACGTTCGGGAATCGGCAATCAGCCCCAGCATTTT. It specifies CASSLRSGIGNQPQHF.

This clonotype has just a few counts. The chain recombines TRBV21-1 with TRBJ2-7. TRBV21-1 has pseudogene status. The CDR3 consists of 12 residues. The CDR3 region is CASSRVGCEQYF. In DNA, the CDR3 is TGTGCCAGCAGCCGAGTGGGGTGCGAGCAGTACTTC.

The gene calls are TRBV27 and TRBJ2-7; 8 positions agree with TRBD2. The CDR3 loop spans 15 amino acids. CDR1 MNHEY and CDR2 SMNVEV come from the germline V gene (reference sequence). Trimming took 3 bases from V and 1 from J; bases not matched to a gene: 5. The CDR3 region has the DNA TGTGCCAGCAGTTTTAGACTAGCGCTTTCCTACGAGCAGTACTTC. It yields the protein CASSFRLALSYEQYF.

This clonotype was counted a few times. CDR3 loop: CASSQGPEAFF. The CDR3 region has the DNA TGTGCCAGCAGCCAAGGCCCTGAAGCTTTCTTT. The chain uses TRBV3-1 and TRBJ1-1; no clear D. Trimming removed 1 base at V and 6 bases at J, with 3 bases between. The CDR3 has 11 residues. The germline CDR1 and CDR2 sequences are LGHDT and YNNKEL (reference sequence).

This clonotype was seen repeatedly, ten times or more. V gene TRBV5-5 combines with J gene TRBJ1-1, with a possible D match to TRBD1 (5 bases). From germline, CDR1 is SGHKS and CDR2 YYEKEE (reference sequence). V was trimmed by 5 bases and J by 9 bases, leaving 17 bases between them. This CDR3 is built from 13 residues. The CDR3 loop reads CASRWAHDRKAFF. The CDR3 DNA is TGTGCCAGCAGATGGGCGCATGACAGAAAAGCTTTCTTT.

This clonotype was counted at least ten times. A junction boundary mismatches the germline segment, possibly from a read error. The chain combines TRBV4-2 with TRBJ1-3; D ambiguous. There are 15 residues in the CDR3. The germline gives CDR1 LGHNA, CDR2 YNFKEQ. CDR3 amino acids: CASSQELRSGNTIYF. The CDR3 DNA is TGTGCCAGCAGTCAAGAACTGCGCTCTGGAAACACCATATATTTT.

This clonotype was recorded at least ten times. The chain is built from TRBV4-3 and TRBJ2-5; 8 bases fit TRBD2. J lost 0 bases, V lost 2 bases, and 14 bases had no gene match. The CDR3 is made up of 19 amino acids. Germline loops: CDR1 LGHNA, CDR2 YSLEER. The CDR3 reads CASSQTLLSGTKYQETQYF. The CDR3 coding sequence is TGCGCCAGCAGCCAAACCCTCCTTAGCGGGACTAAATACCAAGAGACCCAGTACTTC.

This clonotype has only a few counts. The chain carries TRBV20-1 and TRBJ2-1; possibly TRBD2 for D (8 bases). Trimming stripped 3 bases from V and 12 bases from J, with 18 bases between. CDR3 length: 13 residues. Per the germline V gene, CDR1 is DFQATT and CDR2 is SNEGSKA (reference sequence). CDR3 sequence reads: CSARGQWTSSQFF. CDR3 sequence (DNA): TGCAGTGCTAGGGGACAGTGGACTAGCTCGCAGTTCTTC.

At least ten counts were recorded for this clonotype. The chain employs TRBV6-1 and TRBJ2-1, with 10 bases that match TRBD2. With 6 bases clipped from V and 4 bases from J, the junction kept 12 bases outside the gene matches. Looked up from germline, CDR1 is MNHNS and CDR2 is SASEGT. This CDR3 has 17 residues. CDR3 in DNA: TGTGCCAGCAGCCCAAACCTAGCGGGGGACCGGTACAATGAGCAGTTCTTC. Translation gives CASSPNLAGDRYNEQFF.

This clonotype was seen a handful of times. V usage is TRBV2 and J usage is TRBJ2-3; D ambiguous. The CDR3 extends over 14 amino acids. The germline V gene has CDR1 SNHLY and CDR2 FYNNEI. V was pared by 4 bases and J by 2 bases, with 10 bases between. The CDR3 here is CASSAQAHTDTQYF. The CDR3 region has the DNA TGTGCCAGCAGTGCCCAAGCCCACACAGATACGCAGTATTTT.